These T cell receptor beta chains were read from a single sample in a study of cytomegalovirus exposure and HLA in healthy donors. Generated by immunoSEQ multiplex PCR, the TCRdb table keeps only in-frame clones and is missing some. The sample records about 220,000 clones, about 91% being singletons. Input material: PBMCs. The receptors were gathered from a woman under 30 in good health and CMV-seronegative. The CDR3 runs from the conserved cysteine through the conserved F or W. D genes are given only for firm matches. Size tells how often a clone was seen (once, few, many) or the class of an expanded clone, and some rows leave it out.

d_gene,abundance,j_gene,v_gene,CDR3nt,CDR3aa
NA,NA,TRBJ1-1,TRBV25-1,TGTGCCAGCAGTGAATATGGCAGGAACACTGAAGCTTTCTTT,CASSEYGRNTEAFF
TRBD1,NA,TRBJ1-1,TRBV2,TGTGCCAGCAGCTACAGGGGGCTGAACACTGAAGCTTTCTTT,CASSYRGLNTEAFF
TRBD2,NA,TRBJ2-7,TRBV9,TGTGCCAGCAGCGTAGGACTAGCGGGAGATGAGCAGTACTTC,CASSVGLAGDEQYF
NA,NA,TRBJ1-2,TRBV4-1,TGCGCCAGCAGCCAAGAGGAGATTTCTAACTATGGCTACACCTTC,CASSQEEISNYGYTF
TRBD1,NA,TRBJ2-3,TRBV5-5,TGTGCCAGCAGCTACCGGGACAGGGGCACAGATACGCAGTATTTT,CASSYRDRGTDTQYF
TRBD1,NA,TRBJ1-2,TRBV30,TGTGCCCTACGAGGGGGCGCGGATGGCTACACCTTC,CALRGGADGYTF
NA,NA,TRBJ1-4,TRBV29-1,TGCAGCGCAGTGGGGGGGGCGCGGGGTGAAAAACTGTTTTTT,CSAVGGARGEKLFF
TRBD1,once,TRBJ1-2,TRBV7-8,TGTGCCAGCAGCTTATGGTCGGGACAGGCTCAATATGGCTACACCTTC,CASSLWSGQAQYGYTF
NA,NA,TRBJ1-1,TRBV18,TGTGCCAGCTCACCCCGCGCGGGGGGCCAGTTTCGGAACACTGAAGCTTTCTTT,CASSPRAGGQFRNTEAFF
TRBD2,NA,TRBJ2-3,TRBV27,TGTGCCAGCACTCACCTGGGTCAGAGAGGGAGGGGAACGGAAAATACGCAGTATTTT,CASTHLGQRGRGTENTQYF
NA,NA,TRBJ1-1,TRBV7-2,TGTGCCAGCAGCTTAGGAGCAGGGCCACAAGGTACTCCAGCTTTCTTT,CASSLGAGPQGTPAFF
NA,NA,TRBJ1-5,TRBV12-2,TGTGCAAGTCGTCAACGTCCGGGACAAGGGTTAGGTTTTTCCAATCAGCCCCAGCATTTT,CASRQRPGQGLGFSNQPQHF
NA,NA,TRBJ1-2,TRBV5-1,TGCGCCAGCAGCTTACGCGGGGGCGACTATGGCTACACCTTC,CASSLRGGDYGYTF
NA,NA,TRBJ1-1,TRBV7-9,TGTGCCAGCAGCTTAGGGCGGGTTGAAGCTTTCTTT,CASSLGRVEAFF
NA,NA,TRBJ2-5,TRBV4-2,TGTGCCAGCAGCCGGGACTACCAAGAGACCCAGTACTTC,CASSRDYQETQYF
TRBD2,NA,TRBJ2-2,TRBV9,TGTGCCAGCAGCGACATACTAGCGGGAGCCCCGAACACCGGGGAGCTGTTTTTT,CASSDILAGAPNTGELFF
TRBD2,NA,TRBJ2-5,TRBV18,TGTGCCAGCTCAGGGGGTAGCGGGAGCTCGAAGACCCAGTACTTC,CASSGGSGSSKTQYF
NA,NA,TRBJ2-6,TRBV5-1,TGCGCCAGCAGCTTGGTTTGGGCCCCGACCAACGTCCTGACTTTC,CASSLVWAPTNVLTF
NA,NA,TRBJ2-7,TRBV6-1,TGTGCCAGCAGTGAATCGTACACCTTCGAGCAGTACTTC,CASSESYTFEQYF
NA,NA,TRBJ2-7,TRBV5-4,TGTGCCAGCAGCCGGGACAACTACGAGCAGTACTTC,CASSRDNYEQYF
TRBD1,NA,TRBJ2-7,TRBV27,TGTGCCAGCAGTTTCCGACAGGGGACCCCCTACGAGCAGTACTTC,CASSFRQGTPYEQYF
TRBD1,NA,TRBJ2-5,TRBV6-5,TGTGCCAGCAGGAGACAGGGGGTGTACCAAGAGACCCAGTACTTC,CASRRQGVYQETQYF
TRBD2,NA,TRBJ2-7,TRBV9,TGTGCCAGCAGCGTGACGGGACTAGCGGATTACGAGCAGTACTTC,CASSVTGLADYEQYF
NA,NA,TRBJ2-1,TRBV11-3,TGTGCCAGCAGCTTAGCGGGAGCATACAATGAGCAGTTCTTC,CASSLAGAYNEQFF
NA,NA,TRBJ2-7,TRBV4-1,TGCGCCAGCAGCTTGGACAACTACGAGCAGTACTTC,CASSLDNYEQYF
TRBD2,once,TRBJ2-1,TRBV2,TGTGCCAGCCAGCGGGAGGGTTACAATGAGCAGTTCTTC,CASQREGYNEQFF
NA,NA,TRBJ2-3,TRBV11-3,TGTGCCAGCAGTTCCGGGAGTCCCACAGATACGCAGTATTTT,CASSSGSPTDTQYF
NA,NA,TRBJ2-7,TRBV28,TGTGCCAGCAATGTTGCAGGGTTAAGGTGGCAGTACTTC,CASNVAGLRWQYF
NA,NA,TRBJ1-2,TRBV14,TGTGCCAGCAGCCAAGTAGTCAGGGAAGATGGCTACACCTTC,CASSQVVREDGYTF
NA,NA,TRBJ1-1,TRBV6-1,TGTGCCAGCAGTGAGAGACAGATCTACACTGAAGCTTTCTTT,CASSERQIYTEAFF
TRBD1,NA,TRBJ1-1,TRBV6-1,TGTGCCAGCAGTGACCCACTGACAGGGCTGAACACTGAAGCTTTCTTT,CASSDPLTGLNTEAFF
TRBD2,once,TRBJ2-1,TRBV7-8,TGTGCCAGCAGCTTAAGGACGGGGGGGTACAATGAGCAGTTCTTC,CASSLRTGGYNEQFF
TRBD1,NA,TRBJ1-4,TRBV6-6,TGTGCCAGCAGTGCTCCGGGACAGGGTGGAGAAAAACTGTTTTTT,CASSAPGQGGEKLFF
TRBD2,NA,TRBJ2-1,TRBV5-6,TGTGCCAGCAGGGAACTAGCGGGGGGGATCTCCTACAATGAGCAGTTCTTC,CASRELAGGISYNEQFF
NA,NA,TRBJ1-4,TRBV11-2,TGTGCCAGCAGCATCCTCACGGATGAAAAACTGTTTTTT,CASSILTDEKLFF